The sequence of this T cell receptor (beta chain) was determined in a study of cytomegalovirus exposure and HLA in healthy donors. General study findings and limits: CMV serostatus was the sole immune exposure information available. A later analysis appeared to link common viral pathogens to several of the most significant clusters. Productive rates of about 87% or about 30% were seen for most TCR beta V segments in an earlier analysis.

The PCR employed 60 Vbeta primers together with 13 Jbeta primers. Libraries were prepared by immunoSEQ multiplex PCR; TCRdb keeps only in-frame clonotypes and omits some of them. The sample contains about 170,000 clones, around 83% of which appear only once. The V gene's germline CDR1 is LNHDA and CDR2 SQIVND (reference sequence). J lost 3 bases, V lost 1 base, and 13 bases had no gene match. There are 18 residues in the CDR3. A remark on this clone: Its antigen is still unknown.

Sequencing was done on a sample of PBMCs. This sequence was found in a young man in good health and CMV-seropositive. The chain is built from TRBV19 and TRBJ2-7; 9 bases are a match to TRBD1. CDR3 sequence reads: CASSIAGQRTGEIYEQYF. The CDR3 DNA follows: TGTGCCAGTAGTATAGCGGGGCAAAGGACAGGGGAAATCTACGAGCAGTACTTC.